A single sample is the source of the 18 T cell receptor beta chains below, sequenced in a study of shared clonotypes between healthy human individuals (dated by TCRdb to 2020 to 2021). Library construction relied on the immunoSEQ multiplex PCR assay. TCRdb holds this immuneACCESS table with in-frame rearrangements only. Some clones are missing; in checked studies, unresolved V genes explain under half, and the rest has no known cause. The sample table records roughly 330,000 clones; over 65% of these occur just once. 10% of the sample comes from the top ten. The specimen sequenced was memory CD4+ T cells sorted from blood. The sample's cell subset or site label is to be understood as: CD45RA-negative fraction. The receptors come from a man aged 25 to 45 in good health.

This chain uses TRBV11-2 with TRBJ2-7; 10 nucleotides agree with TRBD1. CDR3 length equals 15 residues. Germline V gene data show CDR1 as SGHAT and CDR2 as FQNNGV. V shed 5 bases and J 7 bases; nucleotides not matched to a gene: 11. CDR3 residues: CASSPPGTGAGEQYF. The CDR3 bases are TGTGCCAGCAGCCCCCCCGGGACAGGGGCGGGGGAGCAGTACTTC.

This chain joins TRBV18 and TRBJ2-2; D is perhaps TRBD1 (5 bases). This CDR3 is 16 amino acids long. Germline CDR1 KGHSH, CDR2 LQKENI. V was clipped by 2 bases and J by 5 bases, with 15 bases between them. The CDR3 DNA follows: TGTGCCAGCTCACCAGACAGCAGGTCTGGGACCGGGGAGCTGTTTTTT. This sequence encodes CASSPDSRSGTGELFF.

The chain is built from TRBV5-6 and TRBJ1-2, with D unclear. Germline CDR1 and CDR2: SGHDT and YYEEEE. Trimming cost V 0 bases and J 0 bases, with 9 bases left between them. The CDR3 consists of 15 residues. The CDR3 nucleotides are TGTGCCAGCAGCTTGGGTCCCCGTCCTAACTATGGCTACACCTTC. Protein sequence: CASSLGPRPNYGYTF.

This clone appeared a single time. V and J are TRBV28 and TRBJ2-5; 13 positions agree with TRBD2. Germline V lookup: CDR1 MDHEN, CDR2 SYDVKM. J was trimmed by 7 bases and V by 6 bases; bases with no gene match: 11. This CDR3 is 16 amino acids long. The CDR3 sequence is CASSYGTSGTPGTQYF. The CDR3, as DNA: TGTGCCAGCAGCTATGGGACTAGCGGGACCCCAGGGACCCAGTACTTC.

The chain carries TRBV13 and TRBJ2-1; perhaps TRBD2 as D (5 bases). This CDR3 region has 16 residues. Germline assignment: CDR1 PRHDT and CDR2 FYEKMQ (reference sequence). The ends were cut back, 4 bases at V and 10 bases at J, with 23 bases in the middle. This CDR3 reads CASSSLSGRARGEQFF. CDR3 in DNA: TGTGCCAGCAGCTCCCTGTCAGGTAGGGCCCGAGGGGAGCAGTTCTTC.

This chain joins TRBV4-1 and TRBJ2-1, with 7 bases fitting TRBD1. The CDR3 loop spans 15 amino acids. The V and J ends lost 4 bases and 0 bases, in that order; junction bases with no gene match: 3. CDR1 is MGHRA, CDR2 YSYEKL, per germline. CDR3 coding DNA: TGCGCCAGCAGCCCTGACAGGGCCTCCTACAATGAGCAGTTCTTC. It encodes CASSPDRASYNEQFF.

This rearrangement joins TRBV30 to TRBJ1-5; 7 nucleotides line up with TRBD1. Trimming took 0 bases from V and 4 from J; bases not matched to a gene: 6. Germline lookup yields CDR1 GTSNPN and CDR2 SVGIG (reference sequence). This CDR3 is built from 15 residues. The CDR3 region has the DNA TGTGCCTGGAGTGTACGGGACAGACAGAATCAGCCCCAGCATTTT. This gives the protein CAWSVRDRQNQPQHF.

In this sample, this clone turned up once. This sequence joins TRBV15 and TRBJ2-3; D remains unclear. The CDR3 loop spans 13 amino acids. The V gene lost 1 base and the J gene lost 3 bases, with 5 bases spanning the gap. CDR1 is LNHNV and CDR2 is YYDKDF in the germline V gene (reference sequence). Written as DNA, the CDR3 is TGTGCCACCAGCAGAGCTTTGACAGATACGCAGTATTTT. As protein: CATSRALTDTQYF.

The chain uses TRBV5-5 and TRBJ2-5, with TRBD1 matching over 7 bases. With V trimmed by 4 bases and J by 4 bases, 7 bases remained unmatched. The germline gives CDR1 SGHKS, CDR2 YYEKEE (reference sequence). There are 14 residues in the CDR3. CDR3 protein: CASSPGQVLETQYF. DNA for the CDR3: TGTGCCAGCAGCCCAGGACAGGTACTAGAGACCCAGTACTTC.

V is TRBV4-3 and J is TRBJ1-1, with a tentative D call TRBD1 (5 bases). The CDR3 is 15 amino acids. Germline assignment: CDR1 LGHNA and CDR2 YSLEER. The V end lost 3 bases, the J end lost 4 bases, and 15 bases lay between the germline ends. The CDR3 region is CASSQTHGGSTEAFF. The CDR3 DNA follows: TGCGCCAGCAGCCAGACCCACGGGGGATCCACTGAAGCTTTCTTT.

J is TRBJ2-7 and V is TRBV7-8, with 13 bases lining up with TRBD2. This CDR3 is built from 16 residues. CDR1 is SGHVS, CDR2 FQNEAQ, per germline. J gave up 5 bases and V 4 bases, and 8 bases lay outside the gene matches. The CDR3 spells CASSSLGTSGNNEQYF. The CDR3 region has the DNA TGTGCCAGCAGCTCCCTCGGGACTAGCGGGAATAACGAGCAGTACTTC.

The chain uses TRBV7-3 and TRBJ2-3; D gene ambiguous. In germline, CDR1 is SGHTA, CDR2 FQGTGA. CDR3 length: 15 residues. V was shortened by 5 bases and J by 0 bases, with 12 bases between the two germline ends. The CDR3 spells CASSLGRISTDTQYF. CDR3 DNA: TGTGCCAGCAGCCTCGGCCGGATAAGCACAGATACGCAGTATTTT.

V and J are TRBV2 and TRBJ2-1, with 14 bases aligning to TRBD2. Germline values: CDR1 SNHLY, CDR2 FYNNEI. This CDR3 region has 15 residues. V lost 7 bases to trimming and J lost 12 bases; unmatched junction nucleotides: 11. The DNA of the CDR3 is TGTGCCAGCAACGCCGACAGGACTAGCGGGGGGTGGCAGTTCTTC. Translating gives CASNADRTSGGWQFF.

The chain joins TRBV10-1 to TRBJ1-1; D ambiguous. V lost 4 bases to trimming and J lost 2 bases, with 8 bases between them. Germline CDR1 is WNHNN and CDR2 is SYGVQD (reference sequence). This CDR3 contains 13 residues. The CDR3 sequence is CASSAQPNTEAFF. The CDR3 DNA reads as TGCGCCAGCAGTGCCCAGCCTAACACTGAAGCTTTCTTT.

This clone was found many times. The V and J genes are TRBV4-2 and TRBJ2-1; 9 bases agree with TRBD2. This CDR3 is built from 16 residues. CDR1 is LGHNA and CDR2 is YNFKEQ in the germline V gene. J lost 9 bases, V lost 4 bases, and 13 bases had no gene match. CDR3 DNA sequence: TGTGCCAGCAGCCCTATAGGGCGGGAGGGCGAGGTTGAGCAGTTCTTC. Translated, it gives CASSPIGREGEVEQFF.

The CDR3 DNA sequence: TGTGCCAGCAGTAAACTAACGTCGAGTGAGCAGTACTTC. Its translation: CASSKLTSSEQYF. The chain carries TRBV25-1 and TRBJ2-7; the D is unclear. This CDR3 contains 13 residues. Deletions cut 5 bases from V and 7 bases from J, with 15 bases between. The germline V gene has CDR1 MGHDK and CDR2 SYGVNS.

The rearrangement joins TRBV27 to TRBJ1-5; 10 nucleotides match TRBD1. Trimming cost V 5 bases and J 5 bases; bases outside gene matches: 6. Per the germline V gene, CDR1 is MNHEY and CDR2 is SMNVEV (reference sequence). This CDR3 spans 15 amino acids. The CDR3 bases are TGTGCCAGCAGTCCTAGACAGGGGGCTCATCAGCCCCAGCATTTT. Its translation: CASSPRQGAHQPQHF.

The table lists this clone with a count of one. The same CDR3 can be traced to other DNA sequences in this sample. The J gene is TRBJ1-1, the V gene TRBV7-2; no clear D gene. CDR1 is SGHTA, CDR2 FQGNSA, per germline. The CDR3 contains 14 residues. V lost 1 base and J lost 0, with 6 bases in between. In DNA form, the CDR3 reads TGTGCCAGCAGCTTAGTGGCCTTGAACACTGAAGCTTTCTTT. This encodes CASSLVALNTEAFF. The whole variable domain, remainder taken from reference TRBV7-2 and TRBJ1-1, is GAGVSQSPSNKVTEKGKDVELRCDPISGHTALYWYRQSLGQGLEFLIYFQGNSAPDKSGLPSDRFSAERTGGSVSTLTIQRTQQEDSAVYLCASSLVALNTEAFFGQGTRLTVV.